Each of the 5 T cell receptor beta chains below was sequenced from the same sample in a study of blood T cell repertoires in COVID-19. The method was immunoSEQ multiplex PCR; TCRdb's version includes in-frame clones alone and lacks a portion of them. The sample records approximately 310,000 clones, approximately 83% being singletons. Sequencing was performed on PBMCs or T cells enriched from blood (not recorded which). All receptors derive from a man aged 25 to 45 who had recovered from COVID-19.

The V call is TRBV5-1, the J call TRBJ1-2, with 10 positions matching TRBD1. Per germline, CDR1 SGHRS and CDR2 YFSETQ. J was trimmed by 4 bases and V by 6 bases; bases with no gene match: 9. CDR3 size: 15 residues. The CDR3 nucleotides read TGCGCCAGCACACCAGGGACAGGGGATCTCTATGGCTACACCTTC. This gives the protein CASTPGTGDLYGYTF.

This chain connects TRBV4-1 to TRBJ2-5; 14 nucleotides align to TRBD2. CDR1 is MGHRA, CDR2 YSYEKL, per germline. Trimming took 0 bases from V and 3 from J; bases not matched to a gene: 6. This CDR3 has 18 amino acids. As DNA, the CDR3 is TGCGCCAGCAGCCAAGATGGCTCGACTAGCGGGGGGGAAGAGACCCAGTACTTC. It specifies CASSQDGSTSGGEETQYF.

This chain connects TRBV5-4 to TRBJ1-1; 10 bases line up with TRBD1. The CDR3 extends over 18 amino acids. Losses at the gene ends were 0 bases for V and 1 base for J; bases not matched to a gene: 9. Germline V gene lookup returns CDR1 SGHNT and CDR2 YYREEE (reference sequence). This chain's CDR3 is CASSLARRDRGQNTEAFF. CDR3 nucleotide sequence: TGTGCCAGCAGCTTGGCTCGCCGGGACAGGGGCCAGAACACTGAAGCTTTCTTT.

This clone has a single count. This same CDR3 is encoded by further DNA sequences in the sample. V usage is TRBV10-3 and J usage is TRBJ1-1; D might be TRBD1 (6 bases). The CDR3 runs 14 residues. With 7 bases removed from V and 3 bases from J, the gap between germline ends came to 15 bases. The germline V gene encodes CDR1 ENHRY and CDR2 SYGVKD. CDR3 sequence: CAIKAGAGYTEAFF. In nucleotides, the CDR3 is TGTGCCATCAAGGCAGGGGCAGGGTACACTGAAGCTTTCTTT.

CDR3 coding DNA: TGTGCCTGGAACAGGGTGCGGTCACCCCTCCACTTT. Translated, it gives CAWNRVRSPLHF. The gene calls are TRBV30 and TRBJ1-6, with D possibly being TRBD1 (6 bases). From germline, CDR1 is GTSNPN and CDR2 SVGIG (reference sequence). The germline V and J ends were trimmed by 4 bases and 10 bases, with 11 bases remaining between them. There are 12 residues in the CDR3.